Following are 31 T cell receptor beta chains from one sample sequenced in a study of OX40 agonist ivuxolimab in advanced cancers. Sequenced by immunoSEQ multiplex PCR; TCRdb stores in-frame clones only, minus some. The sample includes tens of thousands of clones, roughly 93% seen only once; the top ten take 2.8%. Source: CD4+ or CD8+ T cells sorted from blood, taken in a trial of the OX40 agonist ivuxolimab. These receptors were obtained from an adult with an advanced solid tumor such as melanoma, head and neck, liver or kidney cancer.

This clone was seen a single time. The rearrangement joins TRBV4-1 to TRBJ2-3; 8 nucleotides agree with TRBD2. Trimming cost V 0 bases and J 0 bases; bases outside gene matches: 5. CDR1 is MGHRA and CDR2 is YSYEKL in the germline V gene. The CDR3 covers 17 residues. The CDR3 sequence: CASSQDRASGSTDTQYF. Here the CDR3 DNA reads TGCGCCAGCAGCCAAGATCGGGCTAGCGGGAGCACAGATACGCAGTATTTT.

The chain has TRBV7-6 and TRBJ2-2; D remains unclear. The CDR3 consists of 11 residues. Germline V gives CDR1 SGHVS, CDR2 FNYEAQ. V was shortened by 5 bases and J by 4 bases, with 2 bases between the two germline ends. This CDR3 is CASSVTGELFF. The CDR3 DNA is TGTGCCAGCAGCGTCACCGGGGAGCTGTTTTTT.

This clone was counted a single time. The CDR3 nucleotides read TGTGCCAGCAGTCCACGACGGCGCAGCTCCTACGAGCAGTACTTC. Encoded protein: CASSPRRRSSYEQYF. The chain is built from TRBV28 and TRBJ2-7; D is undetermined. CDR3 length: 15 amino acids. Germline values: CDR1 MDHEN, CDR2 SYDVKM. Trimming took off 5 bases at V and 0 bases at J, with 14 bases between the two ends.

The V gene is TRBV5-1, the J gene TRBJ2-3; D remains ambiguous. The CDR3 has 10 residues. Germline CDR1 SGHRS, CDR2 YFSETQ. V lost 7 bases to trimming and J lost 4 bases, with 4 bases between them. Written as DNA, the CDR3 is TGCGCCAGCGGAGCAGATACGCAGTATTTT. Its translation is CASGADTQYF.

The chain carries TRBV5-1 and TRBJ1-2; D gene unclear. With 0 bases removed from V and 4 bases from J, the gap between germline ends came to 16 bases. The CDR3 is 16 amino acids. The germline CDR1 and CDR2 sequences are SGHRS and YFSETQ. CDR3 region: CASSLGGGYVGYGYTF. CDR3 DNA: TGCGCCAGCAGCTTGGGAGGAGGCTATGTAGGCTATGGCTACACCTTC. Supplemented by reference TRBV5-1 and TRBJ1-2, the full variable domain reads KAGVTQTPRYLIKTRGQQVTLSCSPISGHRSVSWYQQTPGQGLQFLFEYFSETQRNKGNFPGRFSGRQFSNSRSEMNVSTLELGDSALYLCASSLGGGYVGYGYTFGSGTRLTVV.

The gene calls are TRBV9 and TRBJ1-1; D is ambiguous. The CDR3 covers 14 residues. Trimming removed 4 bases from V and 5 bases from J, with 15 bases in between. Per the germline V gene, CDR1 is SGDLS and CDR2 is YYNGEE. CDR3 coding DNA: TGTGCCAGCAGCTCCGGACGGGGAGGGACTGAAGCTTTCTTT. The encoded protein is CASSSGRGGTEAFF. The variable domain in full, completed from reference TRBV9 and TRBJ1-1, reads DSGVTQTPKHLITATGQRVTLRCSPRSGDLSVYWYQQSLDQGLQFLIQYYNGEERAKGNILERFSAQQFPDLHSELNLSSLELGDSALYFCASSSGRGGTEAFFGQGTRLTVV.

This chain uses TRBV6-5 with TRBJ2-7, with D perhaps matching TRBD1 (6 bases). Germline loops: CDR1 MNHEY, CDR2 SVGAGI. V dropped 6 bases and J dropped 2 bases, with 14 bases sitting between them. The CDR3 contains 14 residues. CDR3 sequence (DNA): TGTGCCAGCAGGATCGGACAGAATCCCTACGAGCAGTACTTC. The encoded protein is CASRIGQNPYEQYF.

This sequence joins TRBV11-2 and TRBJ2-7; 7 bases align to TRBD1. CDR3 length equals 15 residues. V shed 7 bases and J 2 bases; nucleotides not matched to a gene: 11. CDR1 is SGHAT and CDR2 is FQNNGV in the germline V gene. The CDR3 spells CASTPGTALPYEQYF. CDR3 bases: TGTGCCAGCACCCCCGGGACAGCCCTCCCCTACGAGCAGTACTTC.

The chain employs TRBV28 and TRBJ1-2; D perhaps matches TRBD1 (6 bases). Trimming took off 6 bases at V and 5 bases at J, with 22 bases between the two ends. The CDR3 totals 16 residues. Germline loops: CDR1 MDHEN, CDR2 SYDVKM. CDR3 nucleotides: TGTGCCAGCAGCCGGGGGGGCGGCTCTAAACTGTATGGCTACACCTTC. Translation gives CASSRGGGSKLYGYTF.

The J gene is TRBJ1-3, the V gene TRBV6-5; D not resolved. Trimming cost V 2 bases and J 2 bases, with 7 bases left between them. The germline CDR1 and CDR2 sequences are MNHEY and SVGAGI. The CDR3 is made up of 14 amino acids. The CDR3 DNA reads TGTGCCAGCAGTTACGGGGAGGCTGGAAACACCATATATTTT. Its translation: CASSYGEAGNTIYF.

The gene calls are TRBV5-1 and TRBJ2-3, with TRBD2 matching over 12 bases. V shed 0 bases, J shed 4 bases, and the junction held 3 bases outside the gene matches. Germline loops: CDR1 SGHRS, CDR2 YFSETQ. This CDR3 spans 16 amino acids. The CDR3 nucleotides read TGCGCCAGCAGCTTGGGACTAGCGGGAGAATCAGATACGCAGTATTTT. It translates to CASSLGLAGESDTQYF.

The chain has TRBV6-1 and TRBJ2-3, with D perhaps TRBD1 (5 bases). The V end was cut by 1 base, the J end by 1 base, with 12 bases between. The CDR3 has 16 amino acids. Per the germline V gene, CDR1 is MNHNS and CDR2 is SASEGT. DNA for the CDR3: TGTGCCAGCAGTGAAGGTTCAGGCAGGGGCACAGATACGCAGTATTTT. Encoded protein: CASSEGSGRGTDTQYF.

The chain uses TRBV6-1 and TRBJ2-6; D not certain. The CDR3 runs to 15 residues. Germline CDR1 and CDR2: MNHNS and SASEGT. Trimming shortened V by 7 bases and J by 0 bases, and 10 bases separated the two germline ends. This CDR3 reads CASTGMSSGANVLTF. In DNA form, the CDR3 reads TGTGCCAGCACCGGAATGAGCTCTGGGGCCAACGTCCTGACTTTC.

The chain carries TRBV11-3 and TRBJ2-1, with 14 bases identical to TRBD2. The CDR3 extends over 15 amino acids. The germline gives CDR1 SGHNT, CDR2 YENEEA. Losses at the gene ends were 4 bases for V and 10 bases for J; bases not matched to a gene: 6. CDR3 in amino acids: CASSSPGLAGDEQFF. CDR3 in DNA: TGTGCCAGCAGCTCACCGGGACTAGCGGGAGACGAGCAGTTCTTC.

This chain uses TRBV5-6 with TRBJ1-1; no reliable D call. Germline V gives CDR1 SGHDT, CDR2 YYEEEE. The CDR3 has 14 amino acids. V was cut by 5 bases and J by 4 bases, with 15 bases left in between. CDR3 bases: TGTGCCAGCAGGTATAGATCGGAGAGCACTGAAGCTTTCTTT. This codes for CASRYRSESTEAFF. The full variable domain, rest sourced from reference TRBV5-6 and TRBJ1-1, is DAGVTQSPTHLIKTRGQQVTLRCSPKSGHDTVSWYQQALGQGPQFIFQYYEEEERQRGNFPDRFSGHQFPNYSSELNVNALLLGDSALYLCASRYRSESTEAFFGQGTRLTVV.

The chain carries TRBV9 and TRBJ1-1; 9 bases agree with TRBD1. V lost 3 bases to trimming and J lost 5 bases; unmatched junction nucleotides: 11. This CDR3 contains 16 residues. Germline values: CDR1 SGDLS, CDR2 YYNGEE. CDR3 region: CASSAGIGTGNTEAFF. The CDR3 bases are TGTGCCAGCAGCGCAGGAATCGGGACAGGGAATACTGAAGCTTTCTTT.

The chain combines TRBV5-8 with TRBJ2-5; no clear D gene. The CDR3 consists of 14 residues. V lost 7 bases and J lost 0, with 13 bases in between. Germline CDR1 and CDR2: SGHTS and YDEGEE. CDR3 region: CASCLVGYQETQYF. DNA of the CDR3: TGTGCCAGCTGCCTTGTGGGGTACCAAGAGACCCAGTACTTC.

The chain is built from TRBV5-5 and TRBJ2-7; 10 bases are a match to TRBD1. From germline, CDR1 is SGHKS and CDR2 YYEKEE (reference sequence). V trimming: 0 bases; J trimming: 2 bases; junction bases outside the gene matches: 5. The CDR3 spans 16 residues. The CDR3, as DNA: TGTGCCAGCAGCTTGGCGTTGACAGGGGGCACCTACGAGCAGTACTTC. Its translation: CASSLALTGGTYEQYF.

The chain is built from TRBV6-5 and TRBJ1-1, with 7 bases that match TRBD1. The CDR3 loop spans 15 amino acids. V lost 4 bases to trimming and J lost 1 base; unmatched junction nucleotides: 6. In germline, CDR1 is MNHEY, CDR2 SVGAGI. The CDR3 protein is CASSSPRGGNTEAFF. The DNA of the CDR3 is TGTGCCAGCAGTTCCCCCAGGGGGGGGAACACTGAAGCTTTCTTT.

V gene TRBV6-1 combines with J gene TRBJ2-5; 7 nucleotides agree with TRBD1. Unmatched junction bases numbered 5, after V lost 5 bases and J lost 2 bases. The CDR3 extends over 14 amino acids. Germline CDR1 is MNHNS and CDR2 is SASEGT. This CDR3 is CASSQGVFQETQYF. CDR3 nucleotide sequence: TGTGCCAGCAGTCAGGGGGTCTTTCAAGAGACCCAGTACTTC.

The chain joins TRBV7-9 to TRBJ2-7; perhaps TRBD1 as D (6 bases). V dropped 2 bases and J dropped 5 bases, with 10 bases sitting between them. The germline V gene encodes CDR1 SEHNR and CDR2 FQNEAQ (reference sequence). CDR3 length: 13 residues. The CDR3: CASSLRGMNEQYF. CDR3 nucleotide sequence: TGTGCCAGCAGCTTAAGGGGGATGAACGAGCAGTACTTC.

This rearrangement joins TRBV6-5 to TRBJ1-6; no definite D call. Germline V gene sequence: CDR1 MNHEY, CDR2 SVGAGI. Trimming left V 6 bases short and J 7 bases short, with 13 bases between. The CDR3 spans 14 residues. CDR3 residues: CASSTTKENSPLHF. For the CDR3, the DNA is TGTGCCAGCAGCACGACAAAGGAGAATTCACCCCTCCACTTT.

The CDR3: CASSQQGSGANVLTF. The CDR3 nucleotides are TGCGCCAGCAGCCAACAGGGGTCTGGGGCCAACGTCCTGACTTTC. The rearrangement links TRBV4-1 to TRBJ2-6; D possibly corresponds to TRBD1 (6 bases). The CDR3 runs to 15 residues. The germline V and J ends were trimmed by 2 bases and 1 base, with 6 bases remaining between them. Germline CDR1 MGHRA, CDR2 YSYEKL.

The V gene is TRBV28, the J gene TRBJ2-5; 9 bases match TRBD2. The CDR3 loop spans 18 amino acids. The junction had 17 bases not matched to a gene; V was cut back by 2 bases and J by 7 bases. Germline V CDR1 and CDR2: MDHEN, SYDVKM. The CDR3 sequence is CASSLGPPPAGGPGTQYF. CDR3 nucleotides: TGTGCCAGCAGTTTAGGGCCCCCCCCTGCGGGAGGGCCTGGGACCCAGTACTTC.

This clone was observed a handful of times. The J gene is TRBJ1-4, the V gene TRBV13; no reliable D call. Germline V gene sequence: CDR1 PRHDT, CDR2 FYEKMQ (reference sequence). V was shortened by 5 bases and J by 7 bases, with 8 bases between the two germline ends. The CDR3 has 12 amino acids. The CDR3 DNA is TGTGCCAGCAGCGTTAGGACTGAAAAACTGTTTTTT. Amino acid sequence: CASSVRTEKLFF. Using reference TRBV13 and TRBJ1-4 for the parts outside the CDR3, the full variable domain is AAGVIQSPRHLIKEKRETATLKCYPIPRHDTVYWYQQGPGQDPQFLISFYEKMQSDKGSIPDRFSAQQFSDYHSELNMSSLELGDSALYFCASSVRTEKLFFGSGTQLSVL.

The rearrangement links TRBV5-1 to TRBJ2-1, with D possibly being TRBD1 (6 bases). This CDR3 comprises 15 residues. V gave up 3 bases and J gave up 1 base, with 11 bases separating them. Germline values: CDR1 SGHRS, CDR2 YFSETQ. This chain's CDR3 is CASSYRVPSYNEQFF. DNA for the CDR3: TGCGCCAGCAGCTACAGGGTCCCTTCCTACAATGAGCAGTTCTTC.

In its sample, this clone was seen once. The genes are TRBV7-3 and TRBJ1-3; D is uncertain. Germline loops: CDR1 SGHTA, CDR2 FQGTGA. The CDR3 sequence is 16 residues long. The ends were cut back, 4 bases at V and 0 bases at J, with 13 bases in the middle. CDR3 residues: CASSYRTLDSGNTIYF. As DNA, the CDR3 is TGTGCCAGCAGCTACCGGACGTTGGACTCTGGAAACACCATATATTTT. The whole variable domain, filled in from reference TRBV7-3 and TRBJ1-3, reads GAGVSQTPSNKVTEKGKYVELRCDPISGHTALYWYRQSLGQGPEFLIYFQGTGAADDSGLPNDRFFAVRPEGSVSTLKIQRTERGDSAVYLCASSYRTLDSGNTIYFGEGSWLTVV.

The rearrangement uses TRBV5-1 and TRBJ2-1; TRBD2 might be the D (6 bases). Trimming left V 0 bases short and J 3 bases short, with 7 bases between. The CDR3 has 14 amino acids. CDR1 SGHRS and CDR2 YFSETQ come from the germline V gene. Here the CDR3 reads CASSLATSYNEQFF. CDR3 coding DNA: TGCGCCAGCAGCTTGGCGACTAGCTACAATGAGCAGTTCTTC.

This sequence joins TRBV5-1 and TRBJ1-2; D is perhaps TRBD1 (5 bases). The V end was cut by 3 bases, the J end by 6 bases, with 12 bases between. CDR3 length: 13 residues. Germline CDR1 reads SGHRS; CDR2 reads YFSETQ. DNA of the CDR3: TGCGCCAGCAGCTCCGGGACGGTCGATGGCTACACCTTC. Amino acid sequence: CASSSGTVDGYTF.

The genes are TRBV5-1 and TRBJ2-5; 8 positions match TRBD1. After removal of 4 bases from V and 5 bases from J, the junction contained 10 bases not matched to a gene. Germline CDR1 is SGHRS and CDR2 is YFSETQ. The CDR3 length is 15 residues. The CDR3 region has the DNA TGCGCCAGCAGCGCAGACCCAGGGGGCGCGGAGACCCAGTACTTC. This gives the protein CASSADPGGAETQYF.

The chain employs TRBV28 and TRBJ1-5; no clear D gene. The CDR3 sequence is 13 residues long. V was trimmed by 2 bases and J by 5 bases, leaving 7 bases between them. Per the germline V gene, CDR1 is MDHEN and CDR2 is SYDVKM. The CDR3 loop is CASSLPQYQPQHF. The CDR3, as DNA: TGTGCCAGCAGTTTACCACAGTATCAGCCCCAGCATTTT.